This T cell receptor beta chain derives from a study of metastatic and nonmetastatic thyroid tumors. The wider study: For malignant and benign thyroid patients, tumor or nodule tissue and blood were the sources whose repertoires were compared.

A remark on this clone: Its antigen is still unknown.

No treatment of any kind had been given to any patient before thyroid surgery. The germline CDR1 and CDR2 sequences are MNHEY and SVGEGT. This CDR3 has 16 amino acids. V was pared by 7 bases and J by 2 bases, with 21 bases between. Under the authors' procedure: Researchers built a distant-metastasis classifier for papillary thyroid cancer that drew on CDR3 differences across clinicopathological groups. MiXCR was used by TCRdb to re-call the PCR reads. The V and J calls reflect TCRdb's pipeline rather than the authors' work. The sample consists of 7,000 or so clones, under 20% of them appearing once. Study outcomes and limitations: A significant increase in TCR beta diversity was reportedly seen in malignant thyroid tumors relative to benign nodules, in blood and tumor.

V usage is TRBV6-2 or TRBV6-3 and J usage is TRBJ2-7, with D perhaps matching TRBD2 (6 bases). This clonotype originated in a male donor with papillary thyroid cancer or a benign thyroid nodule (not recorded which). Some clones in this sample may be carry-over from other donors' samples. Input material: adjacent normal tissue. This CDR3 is CASTAVSGWNTYEQYF. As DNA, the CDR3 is TGTGCCAGCACCGCAGTAAGCGGGTGGAACACCTACGAGCAGTACTTC.